These 7 T cell receptor beta chains originate from one sample sequenced in a study. In TCRdb, the 5' RACE reads were re-called with MiXCR into one record per CDR3 protein. The data hold tens of thousands of distinct CDR3 sequences, with around 28% observed a single time. The specimen was tumor-infiltrating memory CD4+ T cells sorted from the breast tumor. Subset indicated: memory CD4+ T cells, CD4+CD45RO+CD25-. The receptors shown here come from a female donor with breast cancer.

This chain joins TRBV3-1 and TRBJ2-1, with TRBD2 identical over 8 bases. The CDR3 has 14 residues. V lost 4 bases, J lost 15 bases, and 14 bases stayed unmatched. Germline V lookup: CDR1 LGHDT, CDR2 YNNKEL (reference sequence). CDR3 in amino acids: CASSPGLVSPFRFF. The CDR3, as DNA: TGTGCCAGCAGCCCGGGACTAGTATCCCCCTTTAGGTTCTTC.

V usage is TRBV4-2 and J usage is TRBJ1-6; TRBD1 matches 10 bases. Germline CDR1 and CDR2: LGHNA and YNFKEQ. The V gene end was trimmed by 1 base and the J gene end by 9 bases; junction bases not matched to a gene: 9. This CDR3 is built from 17 residues. CDR3 in amino acids: CASSQVAGTGVGSPLHF. DNA of the CDR3: TGTGCCAGCAGCCAAGTAGCCGGGACAGGGGTGGGTTCACCCCTCCACTTT.

This clonotype has more than one count but fewer than ten. The gene calls are TRBV6-5 and TRBJ1-2; possibly TRBD1 for D (5 bases). There are 19 residues in the CDR3. V was clipped by 4 bases and J by 2 bases, with 26 bases between them. Looked up from germline, CDR1 is MNHEY and CDR2 is SVGAGI. In nucleotides, the CDR3 is TGTGCCAGCAGTTCCAGTACGATGGTTAGGGCGAGGGGAAACTATGGCTACACCTTC. This sequence encodes CASSSSTMVRARGNYGYTF.

The chain combines TRBV6-1 with TRBJ2-1, with TRBD2 matching over 7 bases. In germline, CDR1 is MNHNS, CDR2 SASEGT. The CDR3 spans 15 residues. V lost 4 bases to trimming and J lost 6 bases; unmatched junction nucleotides: 9. CDR3 nucleotide sequence: TGTGCCAGCAGTGCGAAAAGGGAGGGATCCAATGAGCAGTTCTTC. Protein sequence: CASSAKREGSNEQFF.

Turning to this clonotype: The junction does not match germline at one end; this may be a read error. The chain couples TRBV10-2 to TRBJ1-2; D gene uncertain. The germline V gene encodes CDR1 WSHSY and CDR2 SAAADI. The CDR3 consists of 13 residues. This chain's CDR3 is CASRAVRDYGYTF. The CDR3 nucleotides read TGCGCCAGCAGGGCGGTGCGCGACTACGGCTACACCTTC.

The chain combines TRBV6-5 with TRBJ2-7; TRBD2 might be the D (5 bases). V gave up 2 bases and J gave up 4 bases, with 9 bases separating them. There are 13 residues in the CDR3. In germline, CDR1 is MNHEY, CDR2 SVGAGI. DNA of the CDR3: TGTGCCAGCAGTTACGTGTCGGGGTACGAGCAGTACTTC. Translated, it gives CASSYVSGYEQYF.

As concerns this clonotype: This sequence may be a read error, since a much larger clone differs from it by one base. The rearrangement uses TRBV4-1 and TRBJ1-2; 8 bases match TRBD1. Trimming took 4 bases from V and 6 from J; bases not matched to a gene: 13. The CDR3 covers 16 residues. CDR1 and CDR2 (germline): MGHRA, YSYEKL. The DNA of the CDR3 is TGCGCCAGCAGCCCAACTGCGAACAGGGGGGCGAATGGCTACACCTTC. It encodes CASSPTANRGANGYTF.